This record covers a single T cell receptor (beta chain). Method: immunoSEQ multiplex PCR; TCRdb's copy keeps in-frame clones and lacks some. The sample has around 97,000 clones; around 89% are singletons. The CDR3 has 16 amino acids. Looked up from germline, CDR1 is SEHNR and CDR2 is FQNEAQ (reference sequence). Trimming left V 2 bases short and J 1 base short, with 12 bases between. These data belong to a study of control samples from healthy donors and cancer patients. This sequence joins TRBV7-9 and TRBJ1-3, with a tentative D call TRBD1 (6 bases). Source material: PBMCs. The clonotype originates from a man aged 60 to 75 with lung cancer. CDR3 residues: CASSLTGTMSGNTIYF. The CDR3 bases are TGTGCCAGCAGCTTAACAGGGACGATGTCTGGAAACACCATATATTTT.